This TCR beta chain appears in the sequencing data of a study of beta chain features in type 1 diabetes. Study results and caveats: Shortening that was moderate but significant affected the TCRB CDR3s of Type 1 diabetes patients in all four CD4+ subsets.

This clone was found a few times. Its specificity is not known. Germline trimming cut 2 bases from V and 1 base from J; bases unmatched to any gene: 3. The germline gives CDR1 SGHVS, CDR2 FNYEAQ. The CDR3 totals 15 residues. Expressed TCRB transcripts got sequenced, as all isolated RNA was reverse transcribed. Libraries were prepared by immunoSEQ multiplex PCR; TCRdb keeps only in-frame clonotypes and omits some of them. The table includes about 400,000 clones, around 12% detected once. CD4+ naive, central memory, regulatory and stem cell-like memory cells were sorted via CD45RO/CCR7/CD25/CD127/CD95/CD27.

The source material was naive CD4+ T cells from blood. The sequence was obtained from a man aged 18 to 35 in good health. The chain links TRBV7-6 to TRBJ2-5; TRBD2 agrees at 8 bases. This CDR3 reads CASSLTRGAQETQYF. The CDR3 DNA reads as TGTGCCAGCAGCTTAACGCGGGGGGCCCAAGAGACCCAGTACTTC.